One and the same sample provided the 10 T cell receptor beta chains below, sequenced in a study of blood T cell repertoires in COVID-19 (dated by TCRdb to the early 2020s). The library came from the immunoSEQ multiplex PCR assay. TCRdb took this table from immuneACCESS and kept in-frame rearrangements with V and J called. Such tables lack part of the clones; where checked against another copy, unresolved V genes explain under half of the gap, and the rest is unexplained. This sample is represented by hundreds of thousands of clones; around 81% of them were singletons. The top ten clonotypes cover 4.1% of the sample. Sequenced: peripheral blood. The receptors stem from a woman between 45 and 60 years old with active or convalescent COVID-19.

CDR3 in amino acids: CASNYGQGLNTEAFF. CDR3 nucleotides: TGTGCCAGCAACTACGGACAGGGACTGAACACTGAAGCTTTCTTT. The chain couples TRBV7-9 to TRBJ1-1; 8 bases are a match to TRBD1. The V gene end was trimmed by 7 bases and the J gene end by 0 bases; junction bases not matched to a gene: 7. The CDR3 consists of 15 residues. From germline, CDR1 is SEHNR and CDR2 FQNEAQ (reference sequence).

The chain couples TRBV6-5 to TRBJ2-7; D is possibly TRBD1 (5 bases). The CDR3 contains 14 residues. Trimming pared 2 bases from V and 2 bases from J, leaving 10 bases between. The germline V gene has CDR1 MNHEY and CDR2 SVGAGI. The CDR3 is CASSYSQGTYEQYF. DNA of the CDR3: TGTGCCAGCAGTTACAGTCAGGGAACCTACGAGCAGTACTTC.

The V gene is TRBV5-1, the J gene TRBJ2-2; D gene unclear. V was shortened by 4 bases and J by 2 bases, with 18 bases between the two germline ends. CDR3 length equals 17 residues. In germline, CDR1 is SGHRS, CDR2 YFSETQ. The CDR3 sequence: CASSPNAGSVNTGELFF. The CDR3 DNA sequence: TGCGCCAGCAGCCCCAACGCCGGGTCGGTAAACACCGGGGAGCTGTTTTTT.

V usage is TRBV2 and J usage is TRBJ1-4; the D gene is possibly TRBD1 (6 bases). CDR1 and CDR2 (germline): SNHLY, FYNNEI. This CDR3 is 14 amino acids long. V dropped 6 bases and J dropped 2 bases, with 10 bases sitting between them. This chain's CDR3 is CASSRDTTNEKLFF. CDR3 nucleotide sequence: TGTGCCAGCAGCCGGGACACGACTAATGAAAAACTGTTTTTT. The full variable domain, in which reference TRBV2 and TRBJ1-4 provide the parts outside the CDR3, is EPEVTQTPSHQVTQMGQEVILRCVPISNHLYFYWYRQILGQKVEFLVSFYNNEISEKSEIFDDQFSVERPDGSNFTLKIRSTKLEDSAMYFCASSRDTTNEKLFFGSGTQLSVL.

This chain connects TRBV29-1 to TRBJ2-3; no definite D call. The CDR3 has 12 amino acids. The V end lost 3 bases, the J end lost 2 bases, and 6 bases lay between the germline ends. Germline CDR1 SQVTM, CDR2 ANQGSEA. The chain's CDR3 is CSVEPVTDTQYF. In DNA form, the CDR3 reads TGCAGCGTTGAGCCGGTCACAGATACGCAGTATTTT.

The V gene is TRBV27, the J gene TRBJ2-5, with 10 bases matching TRBD2. The CDR3 is made up of 17 amino acids. CDR1 and CDR2 (germline): MNHEY, SMNVEV (reference sequence). Unmatched junction bases numbered 17, after V lost 4 bases and J lost 9 bases. Here the CDR3 reads CASSSVGSTSGVGPQYF. CDR3 nucleotide sequence: TGTGCCAGCAGTTCAGTAGGGTCAACTAGCGGGGTGGGCCCCCAGTACTTC.

The J gene is TRBJ1-2, the V gene TRBV4-2; D is possibly TRBD1 (5 bases). The CDR3 has 16 amino acids. With 1 base removed from V and 4 bases from J, the gap between germline ends came to 16 bases. CDR1 is LGHNA, CDR2 YNFKEQ, per germline. The CDR3 protein is CASSQAAATAIYGYTF. DNA for the CDR3: TGTGCCAGCAGCCAAGCGGCTGCGACAGCGATCTATGGCTACACCTTC.

This rearrangement joins TRBV19 to TRBJ1-1; 7 nucleotides align to TRBD1. The length of the CDR3 is 15 residues. After removal of 0 bases from V and 4 bases from J, the junction contained 5 bases not matched to a gene. From germline, CDR1 is LNHDA and CDR2 SQIVND (reference sequence). The CDR3 protein is CASSIDRGPGTEAFF. The CDR3 bases are TGTGCCAGTAGTATAGATAGGGGGCCGGGCACTGAAGCTTTCTTT. The full variable domain, with the rest looked up from reference TRBV19 and TRBJ1-1, is DGGITQSPKYLFRKEGQNVTLSCEQNLNHDAMYWYRQDPGQGLRLIYYSQIVNDFQKGDIAEGYSVSREKKESFPLTVTSAQKNPTAFYLCASSIDRGPGTEAFFGQGTRLTVV.

This chain uses TRBV28 with TRBJ2-1; D perhaps matches TRBD2 (5 bases). The germline CDR1 and CDR2 sequences are MDHEN and SYDVKM. The CDR3 extends over 14 amino acids. Trimming removed 5 bases from V and 2 bases from J, with 10 bases in between. In DNA, the CDR3 is TGTGCCAGCAGTACTCCCGGGGCCTACAATGAGCAGTTCTTC. This gives the protein CASSTPGAYNEQFF. Drawing the rest from reference TRBV28 and TRBJ2-1, the complete variable domain is DVKVTQSSRYLVKRTGEKVFLECVQDMDHENMFWYRQDPGLGLRLIYFSYDVKMKEKGDIPEGYSVSREKKERFSLILESASTNQTSMYLCASSTPGAYNEQFFGPGTRLTVL.

This chain joins TRBV15 and TRBJ2-5; 8 bases line up with TRBD2. V gave up 7 bases and J gave up 7 bases; unmatched junction bases: 8. This CDR3 comprises 13 residues. Germline CDR1 reads LNHNV; CDR2 reads YYDKDF (reference sequence). This CDR3 is CATTPGGAGTQYF. CDR3 bases: TGTGCCACCACCCCCGGGGGGGCGGGGACCCAGTACTTC. Complete variable domain (other parts from reference TRBV15 and TRBJ2-5): DAMVIQNPRYQVTQFGKPVTLSCSQTLNHNVMYWYQQKSSQAPKLLFHYYDKDFNNEADTPDNFQSRRPNTSFCFLDIRSPGLGDTAMYLCATTPGGAGTQYFGPGTRLLVL.